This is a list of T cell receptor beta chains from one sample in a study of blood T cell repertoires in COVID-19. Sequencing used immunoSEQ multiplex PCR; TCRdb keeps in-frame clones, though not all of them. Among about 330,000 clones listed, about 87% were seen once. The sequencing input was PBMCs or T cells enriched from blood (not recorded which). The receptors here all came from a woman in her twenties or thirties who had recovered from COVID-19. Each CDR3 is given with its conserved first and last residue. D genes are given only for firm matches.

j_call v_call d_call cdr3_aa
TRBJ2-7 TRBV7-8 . CASSPPGSYEQYF
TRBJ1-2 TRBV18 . CASSPQVDVADYGYTF
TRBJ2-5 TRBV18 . CASSPAAGTQYF
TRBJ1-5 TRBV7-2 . CASSLGHRVNQPQHF
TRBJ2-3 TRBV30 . CAWTKLIGGPDTQYF
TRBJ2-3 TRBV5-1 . CASSLGQKADTQYF
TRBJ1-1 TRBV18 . CASSPGPEAFF
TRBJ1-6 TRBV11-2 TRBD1 CASSLEGGQNSPLHF
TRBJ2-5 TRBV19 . CASSIRRGQETQYF
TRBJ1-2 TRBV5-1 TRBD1 CASSFFGQGINDGYTF
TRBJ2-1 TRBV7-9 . CASSLGGLNEQFF
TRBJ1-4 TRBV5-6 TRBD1 CASSTTGTEEKLFF
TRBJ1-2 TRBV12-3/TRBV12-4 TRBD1 CASTPDRGDGYTF
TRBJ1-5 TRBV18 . CASSPRGHQPQHF
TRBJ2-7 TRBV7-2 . CASSLAGGWGFQGNEQYF
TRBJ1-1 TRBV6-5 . CASSGSFGNTEAFF
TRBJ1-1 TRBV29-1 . CSVEKMVSSTEAFF
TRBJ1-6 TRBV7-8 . CASSLRAANSPLHF
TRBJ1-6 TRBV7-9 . CASSSGPSPDSPLHF
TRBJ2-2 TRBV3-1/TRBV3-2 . CASSQVFVRVRGQYNTGELFF
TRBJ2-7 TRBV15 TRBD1 CATSRDRQGADEQYF
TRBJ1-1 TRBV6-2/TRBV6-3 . CASSYSAGVPEAFF
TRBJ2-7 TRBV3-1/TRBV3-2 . CASSHETGSPWEQYF
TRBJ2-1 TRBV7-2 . CASSPGDWGGPYNEQFF
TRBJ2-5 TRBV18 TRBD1 CATTAGTGRETQYF
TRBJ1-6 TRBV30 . CAFRTDNTYNSPLHF
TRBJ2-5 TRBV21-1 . CASSKPRPRDKSGAEQETQYF
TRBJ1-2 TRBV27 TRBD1 CASRPTGSYGYTF
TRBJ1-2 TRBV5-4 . CASSPRRGYGYTF
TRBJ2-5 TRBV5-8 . CASSLYHIQETQYF
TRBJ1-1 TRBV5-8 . CASRPRGNTEAFF
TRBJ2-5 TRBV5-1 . CASSLGPGGLRETQYF
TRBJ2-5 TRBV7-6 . CASSLAGGGSETQYF
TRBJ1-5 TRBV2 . CASKGGGNQPQHF
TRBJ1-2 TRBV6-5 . CASTQYSPNYGYTF
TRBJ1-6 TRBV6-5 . CASRIGHINSPLHF
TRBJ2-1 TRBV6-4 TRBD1 CASSEDRGGNEQFF
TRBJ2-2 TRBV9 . CASSDSTGELFF
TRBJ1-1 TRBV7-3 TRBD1 CASSNPGQGTSEAFF
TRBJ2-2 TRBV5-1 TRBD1 CASSSGTATGELFF
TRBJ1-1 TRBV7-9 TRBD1 CASSFTRGDTEAFF
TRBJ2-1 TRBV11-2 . CASSLGVAVYNEQFF
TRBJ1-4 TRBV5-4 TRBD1 CASSSGDRGPTNEKLFF
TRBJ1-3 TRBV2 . CASSDGFGNTIYF
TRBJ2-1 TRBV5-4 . CASSSKARRGTYNEQFF
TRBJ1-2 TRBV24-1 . CATSSGGAGYTF
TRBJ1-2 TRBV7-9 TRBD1 CASRSTGGLNYGYTF
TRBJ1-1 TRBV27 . CATSEGREAFF
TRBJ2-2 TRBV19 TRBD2 CASRLAGGTGELFF
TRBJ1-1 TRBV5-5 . CASSPERGEAFF
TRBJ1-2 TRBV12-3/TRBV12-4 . CASSLLDNYGYTF
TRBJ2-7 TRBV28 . CASTLRGATYEQYF
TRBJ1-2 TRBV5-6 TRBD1 CASRGQGTNGYTF
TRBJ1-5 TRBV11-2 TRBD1 CASSSDRGGNQPQHF